This paragraph reports one T cell receptor (beta chain). The data derive from a study of blood T cells in healthy people across ages. Each sample gave at least 6.5 million isolated PBMCs. Sample-barcoded 5' priming and a J-beta primer mix drove a second PCR of roughly 6 to 12 cycles. Each CDR3 protein is one row after TCRdb ran MiXCR on the 5' RACE reads. Altogether some 1.6 million distinct CDR3 sequences are present, 30% to 35% being singletons, with the ten largest covering 10% to 12%. The CDR3 has 15 residues. Germline V lookup: CDR1 DFQATT, CDR2 SNEGSKA (reference sequence). The trim removed 6 bases at V and 6 bases at J, leaving 13 bases unmatched.

This chain joins TRBV20-1 and TRBJ2-2; TRBD2 matches at 7 bases. Material for sequencing was blood. This TCR derives from a woman under 40 in good health. The CDR3 reads CSAPRQGGGSGELFF. The DNA of the CDR3 is TGCAGTGCCCCCCGGCAGGGCGGGGGATCCGGGGAGCTGTTTTTT.